The 27 T cell receptor beta chains in this list originate from one sample, sequenced in a study of response to subunit inactivated influenza vaccine. TCRdb re-analysed the RT-PCR reads in MiXCR, keeping a single row per CDR3 protein. The data hold around 200,000 distinct CDR3 sequences, with around 9% observed a single time. This specimen was non-naive T cells sorted from PBMCs, taken on the day of vaccination. The receptors stem from a middle-aged man who received an inactivated influenza vaccine.

This clonotype was observed a few times. V gene TRBV5-1 combines with J gene TRBJ1-4; 8 bases line up with TRBD1. The CDR3 extends over 16 amino acids. The J segment lost 7 bases and the V segment lost 2 bases, leaving 10 bases of the junction unmatched. CDR1 is SGHRS and CDR2 is YFSETQ in the germline V gene. As DNA, the CDR3 is TGCGCCAGCAGCTTCGGCACCGGGACAGGAGTTGAAAAACTGTTTTTT. It encodes CASSFGTGTGVEKLFF.

The V and J genes are TRBV4-3 and TRBJ2-6; no clear D gene. The V end was cut by 0 bases, the J end by 0 bases, with 15 bases between. There are 19 residues in the CDR3. Germline V gene sequence: CDR1 LGHNA, CDR2 YSLEER. This CDR3 is CASSQDWAGDHSGANVLTF. In DNA form, the CDR3 reads TGCGCCAGCAGCCAAGATTGGGCAGGAGACCACTCTGGGGCCAACGTCCTGACTTTC.

This clonotype turned up a few times. The chain joins TRBV27 to TRBJ2-5, with D perhaps matching TRBD1 (5 bases). V shed 5 bases and J shed 5 bases, with 18 bases lying between them. The CDR3 runs 15 residues. Germline loops: CDR1 MNHEY, CDR2 SMNVEV (reference sequence). As DNA, the CDR3 is TGTGCCAGCAGTGCCAGGGTGGGTGGACGGGAGACCCAGTACTTC. The encoded protein is CASSARVGGRETQYF.

V and J are TRBV7-8 and TRBJ2-3, with a tentative D call TRBD1 (5 bases). CDR3 length equals 15 residues. Deletions cut 0 bases from V and 6 bases from J, with 13 bases between. Germline V gives CDR1 SGHVS, CDR2 FQNEAQ. In DNA, the CDR3 is TGTGCCAGCAGCTTAGCCTGGGGCCGTGTGGATACGCAGTATTTT. Translated: CASSLAWGRVDTQYF.

This clonotype was counted a few times. The chain joins TRBV4-1 to TRBJ2-5; possibly TRBD1 for D (5 bases). The V end lost 1 base, the J end lost 2 bases, and 11 bases lay between the germline ends. Germline V gene lookup returns CDR1 MGHRA and CDR2 YSYEKL. This CDR3 region has 15 residues. CDR3 sequence: CASSQGTGRQETQYF. The CDR3 DNA sequence: TGCGCCAGCAGCCAAGGCACAGGTCGGCAAGAGACCCAGTACTTC.

This clonotype was observed a handful of times. The chain carries TRBV13 and TRBJ2-5; D remains ambiguous. In germline, CDR1 is PRHDT, CDR2 FYEKMQ (reference sequence). Between the trimmed V and J ends, which lost 5 bases and 5 bases, there was a span of 15 bases. The CDR3 has 14 residues. In DNA form, the CDR3 reads TGTGCCAGCAGCCAACTTGATCGTCGGGAGACCCAGTACTTC. It is translated as CASSQLDRRETQYF.

This clonotype was seen a handful of times. This chain's CDR3 is CASSGTRDRGNTEAFF. The CDR3 DNA reads TGTGCCAGCAGTGGGACTCGGGACCGCGGTAACACTGAAGCTTTCTTT. The chain carries TRBV6-2 or TRBV6-3 and TRBJ1-1; perhaps TRBD1 as D (5 bases). Between the trimmed V and J ends, which lost 5 bases and 2 bases, there was a span of 18 bases. The CDR3 length is 16 residues. Looked up from germline, CDR1 is MNHEY and CDR2 is SVGEGT.

The chain carries TRBV30 and TRBJ2-1; no clear D gene. CDR1 is GTSNPN, CDR2 SVGIG, per germline (reference sequence). Trimming removed 0 bases at V and 4 bases at J, with 13 bases between. The CDR3 contains 15 residues. CDR3 nucleotide sequence: TGTGCCTGGAGTGTACCCCCCTCTGTGTACAATGAGCAGTTCTTC. This translates into CAWSVPPSVYNEQFF.

This clonotype was counted between two and nine times. The rearrangement uses TRBV18 and TRBJ2-1; TRBD1 aligns across 9 bases. After removal of 4 bases from V and 6 bases from J, the junction contained 4 bases not matched to a gene. This CDR3 contains 14 residues. Germline loops: CDR1 KGHSH, CDR2 LQKENI. The CDR3 region has the DNA TGTGCCAGCTCACTCACAGGGGGCCCCAATGAGCAGTTCTTC. Translated, it gives CASSLTGGPNEQFF.

This clonotype occurred many times. V usage is TRBV4-3 and J usage is TRBJ2-1; 11 bases align to TRBD2. The germline CDR1 and CDR2 sequences are LGHNA and YSLEER. Trimming at V came to 4 bases and at J to 3 bases, leaving 5 bases not matched to a gene. CDR3 length: 16 residues. This CDR3 reads CASSLILAGDYNEQFF. CDR3 bases: TGCGCCAGCAGCCTTATACTAGCGGGGGACTACAATGAGCAGTTCTTC.

At least ten counts were recorded for this clonotype. This chain uses TRBV12-3 or TRBV12-4 with TRBJ1-5; TRBD1 matches at 8 bases. V lost 1 base and J lost 7; bases outside the gene matches: 6. This CDR3 is 15 amino acids long. The CDR3 nucleotides read TGTGCCAGCAGTTTAGAACTGGACAGGGACCAGCCCCAGCATTTT. It specifies CASSLELDRDQPQHF.

This clonotype was seen many times. The chain recombines TRBV10-3 with TRBJ2-5, with D possibly being TRBD1 or TRBD2 (6 bases each). Germline CDR1 reads ENHRY; CDR2 reads SYGVKD. The V end lost 0 bases, the J end lost 4 bases, and 12 bases lay between the germline ends. The CDR3 is 15 residues long. The chain's CDR3 is CAISESTGGGETQYF. The CDR3 DNA is TGTGCCATCAGTGAGTCGACAGGAGGGGGAGAGACCCAGTACTTC.

To note about this clonotype: Given a much more abundant clone one base away, this may be a read error. This sequence joins TRBV10-3 and TRBJ2-1; 7 bases align to TRBD1. V was pared by 5 bases and J by 1 base, with 14 bases of the junction left unmatched. The CDR3 sequence is 18 residues long. Germline values: CDR1 ENHRY, CDR2 SYGVKD. CDR3 region: CAISLDPPGGASYNEQFF. CDR3 DNA: TGTGCCATCAGTTTAGACCCCCCAGGGGGAGCATCCTACAATGAGCAGTTCTTC.

This chain joins TRBV29-1 and TRBJ2-5, with D perhaps TRBD2 (6 bases). Germline-derived CDR1 and CDR2 are SQVTM and ANQGSEA. The CDR3 is made up of 13 amino acids. Trimming took 6 bases from V and 5 from J, leaving 16 bases between them. The CDR3 here is CSVEGRRLETQYF. In DNA form, the CDR3 reads TGCAGCGTGGAGGGGCGTAGATTGGAGACCCAGTACTTC.

This chain uses TRBV4-3 with TRBJ1-1; TRBD1 might be the D (5 bases). Between the trimmed V and J ends, which lost 4 bases and 0 bases, there was a span of 12 bases. Germline lookup yields CDR1 LGHNA and CDR2 YSLEER. This CDR3 region has 15 residues. CDR3 coding DNA: TGCGCCAGCAGCCGGGGGGGAAATATGAACACTGAAGCTTTCTTT. This gives the protein CASSRGGNMNTEAFF.

This clonotype was recorded at least ten times. This sequence joins TRBV12-3 or TRBV12-4 and TRBJ1-1; 8 bases align to TRBD1. This CDR3 has 15 amino acids. Germline trimming cut 3 bases from V and 10 bases from J; bases unmatched to any gene: 13. The DNA for the CDR3 is TGTGCCAGCAGTTTTTCGCACAGGGGGGTAAAAGGAGCTTTCTTT. Translation: CASSFSHRGVKGAFF.

In this sample, this clonotype turned up a few times. The chain recombines TRBV4-1 with TRBJ1-6; D gene uncertain. Germline CDR1 and CDR2: MGHRA and YSYEKL. The length of the CDR3 is 15 residues. Trimming took off 0 bases at V and 13 bases at J, with 16 bases between the two ends. The CDR3 loop is CASSQDRRSRSPLHF. Written as DNA, the CDR3 is TGCGCCAGCAGCCAAGATCGGAGGTCCAGATCCCCCCTCCACTTT.

This clonotype occurred a few times. This chain links TRBV7-2 with TRBJ2-1; TRBD2 agrees at 11 bases. Germline V gene data show CDR1 as SGHTA and CDR2 as FQGNSA. The CDR3 sequence is 16 residues long. Trimming took 3 bases from V and 8 from J; bases not matched to a gene: 9. CDR3 residues: CASSFLAGGPVDEQFF. Here the CDR3 DNA reads TGTGCCAGCAGCTTCTTAGCGGGGGGGCCGGTCGATGAGCAGTTCTTC.

The chain has TRBV15 and TRBJ2-7; the match to TRBD2 covers 9 bases. The CDR3 runs to 15 residues. Germline V gene data show CDR1 as LNHNV and CDR2 as YYDKDF (reference sequence). The V and J ends lost 1 base and 5 bases, in that order; junction bases with no gene match: 6. The CDR3 loop reads CATSRGAGGAHEQYF. In nucleotides, the CDR3 is TGTGCCACCAGCAGAGGGGCGGGAGGGGCCCACGAGCAGTACTTC. The full variable domain, completed using reference TRBV15 and TRBJ2-7, is DAMVIQNPRYQVTQFGKPVTLSCSQTLNHNVMYWYQQKSSQAPKLLFHYYDKDFNNEADTPDNFQSRRPNTSFCFLDIRSPGLGDTAMYLCATSRGAGGAHEQYFGPGTRLTVT.

The chain's CDR3 is CASSQDLERTSGDYEQYF. CDR3 coding DNA: TGTGCCAGCAGCCAAGATCTTGAGAGGACTAGCGGGGACTACGAGCAGTACTTC. This chain connects TRBV3-1 to TRBJ2-7, with 12 bases identical to TRBD2. The germline V gene has CDR1 LGHDT and CDR2 YNNKEL (reference sequence). The CDR3 extends over 18 amino acids. V trimming: 0 bases; J trimming: 3 bases; junction bases outside the gene matches: 9.

This clonotype was seen a handful of times. The chain links TRBV29-1 to TRBJ2-7; 10 nucleotides match TRBD1. Looked up from germline, CDR1 is SQVTM and CDR2 is ANQGSEA. V was pared by 6 bases and J by 7 bases, with 9 bases of the junction left unmatched. The CDR3 covers 13 residues. The CDR3 DNA reads as TGCAGCGTAGCACGACAGGGGGCGGGAGAGCAGTACTTC. Residues: CSVARQGAGEQYF.

CDR3 nucleotides: TGTGCCAGCAGCCTGGGCCCTAGCGGGAGGGCCTTTGACACCCAGTACTTC. Translating gives CASSLGPSGRAFDTQYF. The V and J genes are TRBV9 and TRBJ2-5; TRBD2 aligns across 12 bases. The V segment lost 4 bases and the J segment 8 bases; nucleotides outside the gene matches: 15. This CDR3 spans 17 amino acids. Germline lookup yields CDR1 SGDLS and CDR2 YYNGEE.

This clonotype showed up just a few times. The chain links TRBV27 to TRBJ2-5; 14 bases are shared with TRBD2. The trim removed 5 bases at V and 5 bases at J, leaving 4 bases unmatched. The CDR3 covers 15 residues. CDR1 is MNHEY and CDR2 is SMNVEV in the germline V gene (reference sequence). CDR3 protein: CASSGTSGSWETQYF. CDR3 DNA: TGTGCCAGCAGTGGGACTAGCGGGAGTTGGGAGACCCAGTACTTC.

The chain employs TRBV5-1 and TRBJ1-6; D remains ambiguous. CDR1 and CDR2 (germline): SGHRS, YFSETQ. V gave up 0 bases and J gave up 6 bases, with 7 bases separating them. The CDR3 spans 14 residues. CDR3 nucleotides: TGCGCCAGCAGCTTGGATGGGGTTAATTCACCCCTCCACTTT. It is translated as CASSLDGVNSPLHF. Combining the CDR3 with reference TRBV5-1 and TRBJ1-6 gives the whole variable domain KAGVTQTPRYLIKTRGQQVTLSCSPISGHRSVSWYQQTPGQGLQFLFEYFSETQRNKGNFPGRFSGRQFSNSRSEMNVSTLELGDSALYLCASSLDGVNSPLHFGNGTRLTVT.

This clonotype has a count of ten or more. This chain joins TRBV15 and TRBJ2-3; TRBD2 might be the D (6 bases). Germline CDR1 LNHNV, CDR2 YYDKDF (reference sequence). The CDR3 is made up of 15 amino acids. The germline V and J ends were trimmed by 1 base and 8 bases, with 16 bases remaining between them. CDR3 sequence (DNA): TGTGCCACCAGCAGAGGGAGGGGCCAAGTAGGTACGCAGTATTTT. Translated, it gives CATSRGRGQVGTQYF.

This clonotype came up many times. The rearrangement links TRBV15 to TRBJ1-6; possibly TRBD1 for D (5 bases). Germline lookup yields CDR1 LNHNV and CDR2 YYDKDF (reference sequence). The germline V and J ends were trimmed by 0 bases and 7 bases, with 10 bases remaining between them. This CDR3 has 15 amino acids. CDR3 protein: CATSRDQGNNSPLHF. CDR3 nucleotides: TGTGCCACCAGCAGAGATCAGGGAAACAATTCACCCCTCCACTTT. The full variable domain, with the rest looked up from reference TRBV15 and TRBJ1-6, is DAMVIQNPRYQVTQFGKPVTLSCSQTLNHNVMYWYQQKSSQAPKLLFHYYDKDFNNEADTPDNFQSRRPNTSFCFLDIRSPGLGDTAMYLCATSRDQGNNSPLHFGNGTRLTVT.

This rearrangement joins TRBV5-6 to TRBJ2-3; 8 nucleotides align to TRBD2. Germline V gives CDR1 SGHDT, CDR2 YYEEEE. The CDR3 spans 14 residues. Trimming removed 3 bases from V and 6 bases from J; junction bases left unmatched: 6. CDR3 in amino acids: CASSYVAGPDTQYF. The CDR3 bases are TGTGCCAGCAGCTACGTAGCGGGACCCGATACGCAGTATTTT.